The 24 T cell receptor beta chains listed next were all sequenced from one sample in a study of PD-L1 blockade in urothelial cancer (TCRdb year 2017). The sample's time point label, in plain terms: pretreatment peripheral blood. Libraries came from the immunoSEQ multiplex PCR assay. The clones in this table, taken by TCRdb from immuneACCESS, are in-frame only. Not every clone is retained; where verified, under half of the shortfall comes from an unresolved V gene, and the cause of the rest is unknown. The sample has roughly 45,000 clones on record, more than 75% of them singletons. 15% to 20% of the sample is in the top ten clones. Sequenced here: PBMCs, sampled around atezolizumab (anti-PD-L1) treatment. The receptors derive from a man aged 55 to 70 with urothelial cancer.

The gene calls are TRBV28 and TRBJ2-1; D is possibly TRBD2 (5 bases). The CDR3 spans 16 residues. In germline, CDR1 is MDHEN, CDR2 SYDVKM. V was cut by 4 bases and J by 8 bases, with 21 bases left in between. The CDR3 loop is CASSSPRRWQKDEQFF. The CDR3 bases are TGTGCCAGCAGTTCCCCCCGGAGGTGGCAGAAGGATGAGCAGTTCTTC.

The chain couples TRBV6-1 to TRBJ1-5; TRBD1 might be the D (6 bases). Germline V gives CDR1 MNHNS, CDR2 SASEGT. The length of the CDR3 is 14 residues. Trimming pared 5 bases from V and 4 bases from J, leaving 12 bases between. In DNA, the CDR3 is TGTGCCAGCAGTATCAGGGGCGAAAATCAGCCCCAGCATTTT. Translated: CASSIRGENQPQHF.

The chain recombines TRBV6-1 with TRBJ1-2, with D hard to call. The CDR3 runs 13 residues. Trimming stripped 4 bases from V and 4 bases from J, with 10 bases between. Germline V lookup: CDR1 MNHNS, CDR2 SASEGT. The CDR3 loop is CASSGGSSYGYTF. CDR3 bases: TGTGCCAGCAGTGGCGGGTCCTCCTATGGCTACACCTTC.

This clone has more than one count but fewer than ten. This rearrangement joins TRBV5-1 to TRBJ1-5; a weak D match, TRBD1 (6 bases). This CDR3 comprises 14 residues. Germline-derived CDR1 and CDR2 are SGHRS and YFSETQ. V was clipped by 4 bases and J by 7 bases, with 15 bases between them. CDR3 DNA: TGCGCCAGCAGCCTGGACGGGGGGCGCCAGCCCCAGCATTTT. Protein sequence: CASSLDGGRQPQHF.

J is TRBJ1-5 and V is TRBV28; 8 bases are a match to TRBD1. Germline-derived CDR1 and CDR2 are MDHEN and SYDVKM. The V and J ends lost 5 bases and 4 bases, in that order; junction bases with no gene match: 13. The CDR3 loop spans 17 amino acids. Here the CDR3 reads CASSTRQGLRWNQPQHF. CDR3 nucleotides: TGTGCCAGCAGTACCAGACAGGGGCTCCGTTGGAATCAGCCCCAGCATTTT.

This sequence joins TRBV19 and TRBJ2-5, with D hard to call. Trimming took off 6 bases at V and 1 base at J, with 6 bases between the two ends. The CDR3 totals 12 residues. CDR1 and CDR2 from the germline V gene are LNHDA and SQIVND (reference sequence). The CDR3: CASSDFQETQYF. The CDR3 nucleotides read TGTGCCAGTAGCGACTTCCAAGAGACCCAGTACTTC.

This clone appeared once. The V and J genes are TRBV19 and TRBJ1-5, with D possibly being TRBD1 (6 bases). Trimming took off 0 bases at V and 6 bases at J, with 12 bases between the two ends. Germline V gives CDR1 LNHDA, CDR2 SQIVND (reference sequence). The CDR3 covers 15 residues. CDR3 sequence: CASSIEGGASQPQHF. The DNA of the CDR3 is TGTGCCAGTAGTATAGAAGGGGGAGCGAGTCAGCCCCAGCATTTT.

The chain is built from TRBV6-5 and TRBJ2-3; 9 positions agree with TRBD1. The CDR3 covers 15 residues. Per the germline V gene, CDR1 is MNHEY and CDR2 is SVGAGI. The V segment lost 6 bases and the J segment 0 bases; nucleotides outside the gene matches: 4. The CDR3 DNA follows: TGTGCCAGCAGATGGGGACAGGGTAGCACAGATACGCAGTATTTT. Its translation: CASRWGQGSTDTQYF.

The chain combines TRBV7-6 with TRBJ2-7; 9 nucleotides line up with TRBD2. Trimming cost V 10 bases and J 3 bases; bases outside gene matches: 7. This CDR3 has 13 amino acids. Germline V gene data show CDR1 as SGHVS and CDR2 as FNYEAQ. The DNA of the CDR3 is TGTGCCACCTCTTCAGCGGGAGGCTACGAGCAGTACTTC. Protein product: CATSSAGGYEQYF.

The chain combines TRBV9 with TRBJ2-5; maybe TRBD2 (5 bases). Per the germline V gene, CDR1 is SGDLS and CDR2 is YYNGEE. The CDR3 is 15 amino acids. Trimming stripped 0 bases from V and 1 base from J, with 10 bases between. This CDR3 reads CASSVVPGSQETQYF. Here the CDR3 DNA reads TGTGCCAGCAGCGTAGTCCCGGGGAGCCAAGAGACCCAGTACTTC.

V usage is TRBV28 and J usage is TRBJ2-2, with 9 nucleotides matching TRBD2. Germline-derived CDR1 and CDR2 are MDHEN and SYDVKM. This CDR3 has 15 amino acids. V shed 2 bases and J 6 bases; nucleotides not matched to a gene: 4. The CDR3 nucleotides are TGTGCCAGCAGTTTAAGTGGCGGGAGGGCCGGGGAGCTGTTTTTT. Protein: CASSLSGGRAGELFF.

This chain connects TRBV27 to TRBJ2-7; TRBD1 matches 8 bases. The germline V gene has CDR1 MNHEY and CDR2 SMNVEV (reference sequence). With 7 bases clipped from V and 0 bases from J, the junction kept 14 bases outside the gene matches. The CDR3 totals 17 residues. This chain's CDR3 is CASILPQGGDFSYEQYF. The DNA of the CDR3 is TGTGCCAGCATCCTCCCACAGGGGGGCGACTTCTCCTACGAGCAGTACTTC.

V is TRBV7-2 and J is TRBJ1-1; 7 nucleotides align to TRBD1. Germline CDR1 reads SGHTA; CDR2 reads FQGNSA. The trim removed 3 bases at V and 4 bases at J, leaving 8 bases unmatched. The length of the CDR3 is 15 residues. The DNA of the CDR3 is TGTGCCAGCAGCTTCGGGACAGAGCTAACCACTGAAGCTTTCTTT. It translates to CASSFGTELTTEAFF.

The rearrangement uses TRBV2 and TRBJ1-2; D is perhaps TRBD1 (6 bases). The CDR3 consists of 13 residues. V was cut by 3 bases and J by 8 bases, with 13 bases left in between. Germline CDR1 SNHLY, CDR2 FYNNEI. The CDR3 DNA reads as TGTGCCAGCAGTGAGGACAGCCACGGGGGCTACACCTTC. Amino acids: CASSEDSHGGYTF. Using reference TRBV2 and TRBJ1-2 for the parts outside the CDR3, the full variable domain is EPEVTQTPSHQVTQMGQEVILRCVPISNHLYFYWYRQILGQKVEFLVSFYNNEISEKSEIFDDQFSVERPDGSNFTLKIRSTKLEDSAMYFCASSEDSHGGYTFGSGTRLTVV.

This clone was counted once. The CDR3 spells CASSLFGQILAGGKETQYF. The DNA for the CDR3 is TGTGCCAGCAGCTTATTCGGGCAGATACTAGCGGGGGGAAAAGAGACCCAGTACTTC. The J gene is TRBJ2-5, the V gene TRBV5-6; TRBD2 aligns across 12 bases. The V segment lost 2 bases and the J segment 3 bases; nucleotides outside the gene matches: 14. The CDR3 is made up of 19 amino acids. Germline V gives CDR1 SGHDT, CDR2 YYEEEE.

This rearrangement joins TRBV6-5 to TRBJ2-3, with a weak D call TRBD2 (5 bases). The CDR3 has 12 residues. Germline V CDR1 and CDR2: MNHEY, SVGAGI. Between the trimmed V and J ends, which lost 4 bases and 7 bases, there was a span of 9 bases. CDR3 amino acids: CASSSPGNTQYF. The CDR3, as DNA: TGTGCCAGCAGTTCCCCCGGGAATACGCAGTATTTT.

CDR3 sequence: CASSPGRGHTGELFF. The CDR3 nucleotides are TGTGCCAGCAGCCCCGGGAGGGGGCACACCGGGGAGCTGTTTTTT. The rearrangement links TRBV7-2 to TRBJ2-2; D possibly corresponds to TRBD2 (8 bases). Trimming stripped 5 bases from V and 3 bases from J, with 13 bases between. CDR1 is SGHTA, CDR2 FQGNSA, per germline. This CDR3 is built from 15 residues.

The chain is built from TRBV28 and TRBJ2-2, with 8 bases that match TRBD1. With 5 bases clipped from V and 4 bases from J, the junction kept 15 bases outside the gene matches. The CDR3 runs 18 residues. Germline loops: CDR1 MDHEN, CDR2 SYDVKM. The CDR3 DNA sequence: TGTGCCAGCAGTGGATACGGATATGACAGGGGCGGCACCGGGGAGCTGTTTTTT. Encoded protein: CASSGYGYDRGGTGELFF.

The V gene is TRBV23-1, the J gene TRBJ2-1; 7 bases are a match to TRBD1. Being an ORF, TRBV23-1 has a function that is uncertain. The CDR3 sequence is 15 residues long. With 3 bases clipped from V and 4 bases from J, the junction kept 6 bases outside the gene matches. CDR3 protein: CASSHLRDSYNEQFF. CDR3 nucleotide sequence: TGCGCCAGCAGTCATCTCCGGGACAGTTACAATGAGCAGTTCTTC.

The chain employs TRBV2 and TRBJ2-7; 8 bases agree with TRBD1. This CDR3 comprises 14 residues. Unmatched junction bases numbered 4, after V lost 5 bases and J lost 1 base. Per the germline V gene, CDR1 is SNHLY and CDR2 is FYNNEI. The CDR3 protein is CASSSGTGSYEQYF. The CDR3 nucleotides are TGTGCCAGCAGTTCCGGGACAGGATCCTACGAGCAGTACTTC. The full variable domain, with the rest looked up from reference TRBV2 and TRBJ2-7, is EPEVTQTPSHQVTQMGQEVILRCVPISNHLYFYWYRQILGQKVEFLVSFYNNEISEKSEIFDDQFSVERPDGSNFTLKIRSTKLEDSAMYFCASSSGTGSYEQYFGPGTRLTVT.

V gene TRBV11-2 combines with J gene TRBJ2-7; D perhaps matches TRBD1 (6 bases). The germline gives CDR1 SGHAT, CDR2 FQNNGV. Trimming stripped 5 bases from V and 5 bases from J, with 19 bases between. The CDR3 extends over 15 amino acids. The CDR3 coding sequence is TGTGCCAGCAGCGTCCTCCCACAACAGGGCAACGAGCAGTACTTC. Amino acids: CASSVLPQQGNEQYF.

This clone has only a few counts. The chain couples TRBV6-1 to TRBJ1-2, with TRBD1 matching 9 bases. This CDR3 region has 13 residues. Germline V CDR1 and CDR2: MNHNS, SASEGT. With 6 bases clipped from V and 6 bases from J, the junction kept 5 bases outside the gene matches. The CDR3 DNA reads TGTGCCAGCAGAGGGACAGGGACCCATGGCTACACCTTC. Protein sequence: CASRGTGTHGYTF.

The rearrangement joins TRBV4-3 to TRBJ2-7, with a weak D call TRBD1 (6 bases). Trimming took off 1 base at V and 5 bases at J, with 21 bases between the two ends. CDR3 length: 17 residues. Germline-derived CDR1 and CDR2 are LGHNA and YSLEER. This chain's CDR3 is CASSQGLGQPNLNEQYF. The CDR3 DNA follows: TGCGCCAGCAGCCAAGGGCTCGGACAGCCGAACCTGAACGAGCAGTACTTC.

The chain's CDR3 is CASTAGGGETQYF. As DNA, the CDR3 is TGTGCCAGCACGGCAGGGGGAGGAGAGACCCAGTACTTC. The chain couples TRBV6-6 to TRBJ2-5; weak D call: TRBD1 (7 bases). Between the trimmed V and J ends, which lost 7 bases and 4 bases, there was a span of 13 bases. Germline CDR1 is MNHNY and CDR2 is SVGAGI (reference sequence). The CDR3 runs 13 residues.